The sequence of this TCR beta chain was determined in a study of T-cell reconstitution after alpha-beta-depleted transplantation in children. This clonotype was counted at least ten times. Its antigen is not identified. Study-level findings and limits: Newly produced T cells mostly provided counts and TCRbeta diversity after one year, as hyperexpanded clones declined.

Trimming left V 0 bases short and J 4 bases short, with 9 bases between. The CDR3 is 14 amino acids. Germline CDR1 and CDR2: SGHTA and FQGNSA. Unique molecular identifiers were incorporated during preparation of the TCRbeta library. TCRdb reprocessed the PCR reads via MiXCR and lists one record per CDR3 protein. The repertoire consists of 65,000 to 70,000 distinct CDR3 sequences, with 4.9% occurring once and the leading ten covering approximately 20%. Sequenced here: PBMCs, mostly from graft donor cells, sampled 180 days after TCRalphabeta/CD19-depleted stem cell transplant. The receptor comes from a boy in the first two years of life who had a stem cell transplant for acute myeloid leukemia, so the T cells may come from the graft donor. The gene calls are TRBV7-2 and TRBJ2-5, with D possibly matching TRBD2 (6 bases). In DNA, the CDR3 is TGTGCCAGCAGCTTAGCCGGACTAAGAGAGACCCAGTACTTC. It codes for CASSLAGLRETQYF.